The present T cell receptor (beta chain) was sequenced within a study of T-cell reconstitution after alpha-beta-depleted transplantation in children (dated by TCRdb to about 2016). In the study overall: Using TCR repertoire profiling, the study followed T-cell immune reconstitution in a quantitative way in children after TCRalphabeta/CD19-depleted allogeneic hematopoietic cell transplantation. The study at large found these results: The apparently early recovery of alphabetaT-cell counts about two months after transplant reportedly depended on only several hundred rapidly expanded clones that came from non-depleted graft cells. The high TCRbeta diversity at day 60 in some patients was ascribed to recipient T cells and intrathymic progenitors that had survived conditioning. Hyperexpanded clone frequencies declined over subsequent months; after one year, T-cell counts and TCRbeta diversity were mostly attributed to newly produced T cells.

Library preparation employed PCR. The instrument was an Illumina HiSeq 2500. Molecular barcoding was employed in the preparation of TCR libraries, with unique molecular identifiers being used to normalize TCRbeta repertoire quantification. TCRdb reprocessing: public reads trimmed at Q25 with fastp, clones called with MiXCR, in-frame beta chains kept. Rows with a matching CDR3 protein are joined into one entry that keeps the most common DNA and genes. The sample table records about 580,000 distinct CDR3 sequences; 27% of these occur just once. The ten largest make up approximately 33% of the sample. Comments on this clonotype: There is no known antigen for this receptor. No base qualities exist here, and no much larger clone lies one base off it.

Read against the paper, the sample's treatment or condition label means: allogeneic hematopoietic cell transplantation with graft depleted of TCRalphabeta T cells and CD19 B cells. The children who served as transplant recipients had been given grafts of TCRalphabeta/CD19-depleted allogeneic hematopoietic cells. Counted from cysteine to phenylalanine, this CDR3 has 15 amino acids. Only CDR3 DNA is held: 45 bases, read in frame from base 1. V is cut by 0 bases and J by 4 bases, and the space between the germline ends is 12 bases. For CDR1 and CDR2, the germline V gene lists MGHRA and YSYEKL. The sequenced sample was PBMCs, obtained before TCRalphabeta/CD19-depleted stem cell transplant. This chain joins TRBV4-1 to TRBJ2-5, with an unclear D gene assignment. The TCR sequence derives from a boy in the first two years of life with Wiskott-Aldrich syndrome, due to receive a stem cell transplant. The sequenced DNA: TGCGCCAGCAGCCAAGATGGGTCGGGCCCAGAGACCCAGTACTTC. Translation gives CASSQDGSGPETQYF.